Shown below are 26 T cell receptor beta chains from a single sample sequenced in a study of shared clonotypes between healthy human individuals. Naive CD8 cells were CD45RO-negative, positively selected for CCR7, excluding terminally differentiated effector memory CD45RA+ cells. Only in-frame clones appear in the TCRdb table, and some are missing; sequencing was by immunoSEQ multiplex PCR. The sample comprises just over 2,000,000 clones, 85% to 95% of which are singletons, and about 1.1% rests with the top ten. Sequencing was done on a sample of naive CD8+ T cells sorted from blood. The receptors here all came from a man aged 18 to 30 in good health.

Comments on this clone: The germline gene is not matched at one end of the junction; a read error may be the cause. V usage is TRBV7-7 and J usage is TRBJ2-7; D unclear. The CDR3 runs to 15 residues. Germline CDR1 is SSHAT and CDR2 is FNYEAQ (reference sequence). DNA of the CDR3: TGTGCTAGCAGCTTAGAAATCGGCGGAACTTACGAGCAGTACTTC. This sequence encodes CASSLEIGGTYEQYF.

J is TRBJ1-2 and V is TRBV5-6; D is uncertain. Germline V CDR1 and CDR2: SGHDT, YYEEEE. Trimming pared 0 bases from V and 3 bases from J, leaving 12 bases between. The CDR3 runs to 15 residues. This CDR3 reads CASSLEGNDYYGYTF. The CDR3 DNA reads TGTGCCAGCAGCTTGGAGGGCAACGATTACTATGGCTACACCTTC.

As DNA, the CDR3 is TGCAGCGGACGGACTTTAGACACCGGGGAGCTGTTTTTT. Residues: CSGRTLDTGELFF. The chain is built from TRBV29-1 and TRBJ2-2, with TRBD2 as a possible D gene (5 bases). V lost 7 bases and J 3 bases, leaving 12 bases between the germline ends. The CDR3 runs to 13 residues. Germline V gives CDR1 SQVTM, CDR2 ANQGSEA.

The chain uses TRBV7-9 and TRBJ1-4; D is ambiguous. The germline V gene has CDR1 SEHNR and CDR2 FQNEAQ (reference sequence). The CDR3 length is 16 residues. Deletions cut 4 bases from V and 4 bases from J, with 16 bases between. Written as DNA, the CDR3 is TGTGCCAGCAGCTCAACCCCACAGAGTCATAATGAAAAACTGTTTTTT. It codes for CASSSTPQSHNEKLFF.

This rearrangement joins TRBV5-8 to TRBJ1-1, with D unclear. CDR1 is SGHTS, CDR2 YDEGEE, per germline. This CDR3 spans 13 amino acids. The V and J ends lost 4 bases and 3 bases respectively, with 10 bases between them. The CDR3 loop reads CASSGLEDTEAFF. The DNA of the CDR3 is TGTGCCAGCAGCGGTCTGGAGGACACTGAAGCTTTCTTT.

The sample holds one count of this clone. Other nucleotide sequences from this sample produce the same CDR3. The chain links TRBV27 to TRBJ2-7; tentative D call: TRBD2 (6 bases). The CDR3 extends over 13 amino acids. The germline V gene encodes CDR1 MNHEY and CDR2 SMNVEV (reference sequence). Trimming stripped 3 bases from V and 3 bases from J, with 9 bases between. The CDR3 region has the DNA TGTGCCAGCAGTTTCACCGGGAGCTACGAGCAGTACTTC. Its protein is CASSFTGSYEQYF.

This clone was found once. The J gene is TRBJ2-2, the V gene TRBV30, with D possibly being TRBD2 (6 bases). The V gene lost 4 bases and the J gene lost 6 bases, with 15 bases spanning the gap. The CDR3 is 14 residues long. Germline CDR1 reads GTSNPN; CDR2 reads SVGIG (reference sequence). The CDR3: CAWILTSPPGELFF. Here the CDR3 DNA reads TGTGCCTGGATCTTGACTAGTCCTCCCGGGGAGCTGTTTTTT.

The chain couples TRBV23-1 to TRBJ1-1; 7 bases are a match to TRBD1. TRBV23-1 counts as an open reading frame of uncertain function. V dropped 0 bases and J dropped 1; count of bases not matched to a gene: 11. CDR3 length: 18 amino acids. Here the CDR3 reads CASSQSWLGQATNTEAFF. CDR3 coding DNA: TGCGCCAGCAGTCAATCGTGGCTAGGACAGGCGACGAACACTGAAGCTTTCTTT.

V and J are TRBV5-1 and TRBJ2-1; D possibly matches TRBD1 or TRBD2 (6 bases each). The CDR3 covers 14 residues. Trimming pared 0 bases from V and 5 bases from J, leaving 9 bases between. The germline V gene encodes CDR1 SGHRS and CDR2 YFSETQ. DNA of the CDR3: TGCGCCAGCAGCTTGGCGGGGGCCCACAATGAGCAGTTCTTC. This translates into CASSLAGAHNEQFF. Based on the CDR3 plus reference TRBV5-1 and TRBJ2-1, the full variable domain is KAGVTQTPRYLIKTRGQQVTLSCSPISGHRSVSWYQQTPGQGLQFLFEYFSETQRNKGNFPGRFSGRQFSNSRSEMNVSTLELGDSALYLCASSLAGAHNEQFFGPGTRLTVL.

A note on this clone: Distinct nucleotide sequences in the sample also encode this CDR3. The chain links TRBV5-1 to TRBJ2-7; D uncertain. Trimming took off 2 bases at V and 1 base at J, with 10 bases between the two ends. This CDR3 has 14 amino acids. Germline values: CDR1 SGHRS, CDR2 YFSETQ. In DNA, the CDR3 is TGCGCCAGCAGCTTCTCAGGCCGATCCTACGAGCAGTACTTC. It encodes CASSFSGRSYEQYF. Supplemented by reference TRBV5-1 and TRBJ2-7, the full variable domain reads KAGVTQTPRYLIKTRGQQVTLSCSPISGHRSVSWYQQTPGQGLQFLFEYFSETQRNKGNFPGRFSGRQFSNSRSEMNVSTLELGDSALYLCASSFSGRSYEQYFGPGTRLTVT.

This clone has only a few counts. Other DNA sequences in the same sample also yield this CDR3. CDR3 DNA: TGTGCCAGCAGTTACGCTGAGACCCAGTACTTC. Translated: CASSYAETQYF. This chain connects TRBV6-5 to TRBJ2-5, with D uncertain. V lost 2 bases to trimming and J lost 5 bases, with 3 bases between them. The germline V gene encodes CDR1 MNHEY and CDR2 SVGAGI. CDR3 length: 11 residues.

The rearrangement joins TRBV4-3 to TRBJ2-1, with D possibly matching TRBD2 (6 bases). CDR1 and CDR2 (germline): LGHNA, YSLEER. The CDR3 length is 16 residues. V was shortened by 0 bases and J by 4 bases, with 13 bases between the two germline ends. The CDR3 DNA reads TGCGCCAGCAGCCAAGATCCCCCTAGCGCGTACAATGAGCAGTTCTTC. Translation gives CASSQDPPSAYNEQFF.

The genes are TRBV9 and TRBJ2-2; D is possibly TRBD2 (6 bases). Trimming left V 4 bases short and J 0 bases short, with 7 bases between. The CDR3 runs to 14 residues. Germline V gene lookup returns CDR1 SGDLS and CDR2 YYNGEE. The CDR3 is CASSTGANTGELFF. For the CDR3, the DNA is TGTGCCAGCAGCACGGGAGCGAACACCGGGGAGCTGTTTTTT.

The J gene is TRBJ2-1, the V gene TRBV5-1, with D possibly TRBD2 on 6 matching bases. This CDR3 region has 15 residues. V gave up 0 bases and J gave up 7 bases, with 14 bases separating them. Germline V gene data show CDR1 as SGHRS and CDR2 as YFSETQ. CDR3 amino acids: CASSLVETRRNEQFF. DNA for the CDR3: TGCGCCAGCAGCTTGGTTGAGACTAGAAGGAATGAGCAGTTCTTC.

CDR3: CASSLGIWTGELFF. The CDR3 DNA reads TGCGCCAGCAGCTTAGGGATTTGGACCGGGGAGCTGTTTTTT. This chain joins TRBV5-1 and TRBJ2-2, with D unresolved. V shed 2 bases and J shed 5 bases, with 10 bases lying between them. This CDR3 has 14 residues. Germline lookup yields CDR1 SGHRS and CDR2 YFSETQ.

The chain has TRBV28 and TRBJ1-2, with 8 positions matching TRBD1. Germline CDR1 reads MDHEN; CDR2 reads SYDVKM. The CDR3 loop spans 15 amino acids. Trimming took 4 bases from V and 2 from J; bases not matched to a gene: 6. The CDR3: CASSSRDRRNYGYTF. As DNA, the CDR3 is TGTGCCAGCAGTTCCCGGGACAGGAGGAACTATGGCTACACCTTC.

V gene TRBV7-2 combines with J gene TRBJ2-2; 16 positions match TRBD2. J gave up 4 bases and V 5 bases, and 7 bases lay outside the gene matches. Per the germline V gene, CDR1 is SGHTA and CDR2 is FQGNSA. The CDR3 extends over 18 amino acids. In nucleotides, the CDR3 is TGTGCCAGCAGCCGGGGACTAGCGGGAGGGCCAAGCACCGGGGAGCTGTTTTTT. As protein: CASSRGLAGGPSTGELFF.

V and J are TRBV19 and TRBJ2-2; 9 bases line up with TRBD1. The CDR3 extends over 16 amino acids. Germline lookup yields CDR1 LNHDA and CDR2 SQIVND (reference sequence). J gave up 0 bases and V 4 bases, and 3 bases lay outside the gene matches. The CDR3 DNA is TGTGCCAGTAGTACCGGGACAGGGCCGAACACCGGGGAGCTGTTTTTT. It yields the protein CASSTGTGPNTGELFF. The full variable domain, in which reference TRBV19 and TRBJ2-2 provide the parts outside the CDR3, is DGGITQSPKYLFRKEGQNVTLSCEQNLNHDAMYWYRQDPGQGLRLIYYSQIVNDFQKGDIAEGYSVSREKKESFPLTVTSAQKNPTAFYLCASSTGTGPNTGELFFGEGSRLTVL.

This chain connects TRBV30 to TRBJ1-2; tentative D call: TRBD1 (6 bases). Between the trimmed V and J ends, which lost 3 bases and 1 base, there was a span of 15 bases. The CDR3 runs to 15 residues. CDR1 and CDR2 (germline): GTSNPN, SVGIG (reference sequence). Here the CDR3 reads CAWSLGVGGNYGYTF. The DNA for the CDR3 is TGTGCCTGGAGCCTAGGGGTAGGGGGTAACTATGGCTACACCTTC. The full variable domain, completed using reference TRBV30 and TRBJ1-2, is SQTIHQWPATLVQPVGSPLSLECTVEGTSNPNLYWYRQAAGRGLQLLFYSVGIGQISSEVPQNLSASRPQDRQFILSSKKLLLSDSGFYLCAWSLGVGGNYGYTFGSGTRLTVV.

Only a few counts were recorded for this clone. The same CDR3 arises from other DNA sequences in this sample as well. The V and J genes are TRBV9 and TRBJ1-1; 7 positions agree with TRBD1. The ends lost 0 bases at V and 3 bases at J; junction bases unmatched: 2. CDR1 SGDLS and CDR2 YYNGEE come from the germline V gene. The CDR3 length is 14 residues. The DNA for the CDR3 is TGTGCCAGCAGCGTAGGCCAGGGGGACACTGAAGCTTTCTTT. Translating gives CASSVGQGDTEAFF.

V gene TRBV4-3 combines with J gene TRBJ2-5; D gene unclear. The CDR3 length is 16 residues. V was clipped by 1 base and J by 2 bases, with 14 bases between them. Looked up from germline, CDR1 is LGHNA and CDR2 is YSLEER. The CDR3 region has the DNA TGCGCCAGCAGCCAAGCCGGCCCACGGTTGCAAGAGACCCAGTACTTC. This encodes CASSQAGPRLQETQYF.

The chain links TRBV7-6 to TRBJ2-7, with a possible D match to TRBD1 (5 bases). The CDR3 sequence is 18 residues long. The germline CDR1 and CDR2 sequences are SGHVS and FNYEAQ. V lost 7 bases to trimming and J lost 0 bases, with 25 bases between them. The CDR3 coding sequence is TGTGCCAGCACCGAATCAGGGTTTGGGATCAAGATCTCCTACGAGCAGTACTTC. Its protein product is CASTESGFGIKISYEQYF. Filled out from reference TRBV7-6 and TRBJ2-7, the complete variable domain reads GAGVSQSPRYKVTKRGQDVALRCDPISGHVSLYWYRQALGQGPEFLTYFNYEAQQDKSGLPNDRFSAERPEGSISTLTIQRTEQRDSAMYRCASTESGFGIKISYEQYFGPGTRLTVT.

This chain uses TRBV6-5 with TRBJ2-7; 9 bases match TRBD1. The CDR3 consists of 15 residues. Trimming took 5 bases from V and 7 from J; bases not matched to a gene: 12. The germline gives CDR1 MNHEY, CDR2 SVGAGI. CDR3 sequence: CASSQRPTGGGEQYF. CDR3 in DNA: TGTGCCAGCAGTCAACGTCCTACAGGGGGCGGTGAGCAGTACTTC.

This clone was observed once. The CDR3 is CATTPGTSGGTGELFF. The CDR3 DNA follows: TGTGCCACGACCCCCGGGACTAGCGGAGGCACCGGGGAGCTGTTTTTT. The chain couples TRBV10-3 to TRBJ2-2; TRBD2 agrees at 11 bases. The trim removed 10 bases at V and 4 bases at J, leaving 11 bases unmatched. Germline V gene sequence: CDR1 ENHRY, CDR2 SYGVKD. The CDR3 consists of 16 residues.

The chain uses TRBV11-2 and TRBJ2-2, with no clear D. Looked up from germline, CDR1 is SGHAT and CDR2 is FQNNGV. V shed 5 bases and J shed 6 bases, with 13 bases lying between them. The CDR3 has 14 residues. CDR3 amino acids: CASSPTTGPGELFF. Here the CDR3 DNA reads TGTGCCAGCAGCCCGACGACGGGTCCCGGGGAGCTGTTTTTT.

The chain links TRBV7-9 to TRBJ2-7; the D gene is possibly TRBD1 (6 bases). This CDR3 is built from 15 residues. The V gene's germline CDR1 is SEHNR and CDR2 FQNEAQ (reference sequence). The ends were cut back, 4 bases at V and 2 bases at J, with 15 bases in the middle. The CDR3 DNA reads TGTGCCAGCAGCTCGCACCGGGACACCCCCTACGAGCAGTACTTC. Its translation: CASSSHRDTPYEQYF.